These 20 T cell receptor beta chains share one sample of origin, sequenced in a study of OX40 agonist ivuxolimab in advanced cancers. Produced via immunoSEQ multiplex PCR; TCRdb's table is partial and in-frame only. The sample shows about 61,000 clones, less than 85% of them seen only once. This material consisted of CD4+ or CD8+ T cells sorted from blood, taken in a trial of the OX40 agonist ivuxolimab. The receptors shown here come from an adult with an advanced solid tumor such as melanoma, head and neck, liver or kidney cancer.

This sequence joins TRBV4-2 and TRBJ1-5; 8 bases are a match to TRBD1. J lost 6 bases, V lost 1 base, and 17 bases had no gene match. The length of the CDR3 is 19 residues. Germline CDR1 is LGHNA and CDR2 is YNFKEQ. The CDR3 loop is CASSQAPARGRSWSQPQHF. CDR3 nucleotide sequence: TGTGCCAGCAGCCAAGCGCCGGCCAGGGGGCGATCCTGGAGTCAGCCCCAGCATTTT.

The chain is built from TRBV5-1 and TRBJ1-1; D is unclear. Germline-derived CDR1 and CDR2 are SGHRS and YFSETQ. The length of the CDR3 is 12 residues. The germline V and J ends were trimmed by 7 bases and 0 bases, with 7 bases remaining between them. For the CDR3, the DNA is TGCGCCAGCTCAGACATGAACACTGAAGCTTTCTTT. It codes for CASSDMNTEAFF.

The V gene is TRBV4-1, the J gene TRBJ1-4, with D tentatively TRBD1 (5 bases). The CDR3 loop spans 15 amino acids. Germline assignment: CDR1 MGHRA and CDR2 YSYEKL. V shed 3 bases and J shed 12 bases, with 20 bases lying between them. This CDR3 reads CASSQFGTAIGELFF. CDR3 coding DNA: TGCGCCAGCAGCCAGTTCGGGACCGCGATCGGTGAACTGTTTTTT.

The chain combines TRBV7-8 with TRBJ2-7; the match to TRBD1 covers 9 bases. The CDR3 runs to 14 residues. After removal of 5 bases from V and 5 bases from J, the junction contained 7 bases not matched to a gene. CDR1 is SGHVS, CDR2 FQNEAQ, per germline. The chain's CDR3 is CASSVHRGRNEQYF. DNA for the CDR3: TGTGCCAGCAGCGTCCACAGGGGGCGGAACGAGCAGTACTTC. Complete variable domain (other parts from reference TRBV7-8 and TRBJ2-7): GAGVSQSPRYKVAKRGQDVALRCDPISGHVSLFWYQQALGQGPEFLTYFQNEAQLDKSGLPSDRFFAERPEGSVSTLKIQRTQQEDSAVYLCASSVHRGRNEQYFGPGTRLTVT.

DNA of the CDR3: TGTGCCAGCAGCTTGGTACAGGGGCTTCGAACTGAAGCTTTCTTT. Translated: CASSLVQGLRTEAFF. V usage is TRBV5-6 and J usage is TRBJ1-1, with 7 positions matching TRBD1. Germline assignment: CDR1 SGHDT and CDR2 YYEEEE. This CDR3 has 15 residues. Unmatched junction bases numbered 7, after V lost 0 bases and J lost 5 bases.

The chain combines TRBV25-1 with TRBJ2-2; perhaps D is TRBD1 or TRBD2 (5 bases each). The CDR3 consists of 15 residues. Germline assignment: CDR1 MGHDK and CDR2 SYGVNS. Trimming stripped 3 bases from V and 4 bases from J, with 12 bases between. CDR3 protein: CASSDSGTVTGELFF. The DNA of the CDR3 is TGTGCCAGCAGTGACTCGGGGACGGTCACCGGGGAGCTGTTTTTT.

Only one count was recorded for this clone. The gene calls are TRBV30 and TRBJ2-5, with D perhaps TRBD2 (6 bases). CDR3 length equals 14 residues. Germline assignment: CDR1 GTSNPN and CDR2 SVGIG (reference sequence). The V gene lost 0 bases and the J gene lost 3 bases, with 11 bases spanning the gap. CDR3: CAWSVSGREETQYF. CDR3 DNA sequence: TGTGCCTGGAGTGTGTCCGGGAGAGAAGAGACCCAGTACTTC.

This chain connects TRBV4-1 to TRBJ2-1, with 9 bases that match TRBD1. V dropped 3 bases and J dropped 0; count of bases not matched to a gene: 9. This CDR3 region has 18 residues. Germline-derived CDR1 and CDR2 are MGHRA and YSYEKL. CDR3 DNA: TGCGCCAGCAGCCATCCAACAGGGGGCACAAGCTCCTACAATGAGCAGTTCTTC. Residues: CASSHPTGGTSSYNEQFF.

The V gene is TRBV25-1, the J gene TRBJ1-3, with D perhaps TRBD1 (5 bases). The CDR3 has 16 amino acids. Deletions cut 1 base from V and 0 bases from J, with 10 bases between. Per germline, CDR1 MGHDK and CDR2 SYGVNS. CDR3 sequence: CASSELWGTSGNTIYF. The CDR3 DNA reads TGTGCCAGCAGTGAATTATGGGGGACCTCTGGAAACACCATATATTTT.

The V call is TRBV4-2, the J call TRBJ2-7; D ambiguous. Trimming removed 2 bases at V and 5 bases at J, with 13 bases between. The CDR3 has 14 amino acids. In germline, CDR1 is LGHNA, CDR2 YNFKEQ. This chain's CDR3 is CASSQNPALHEQYF. The CDR3 DNA reads TGTGCCAGCAGCCAAAATCCAGCCCTTCACGAGCAGTACTTC.

The V call is TRBV9, the J call TRBJ2-1; 9 bases line up with TRBD2. This CDR3 is 16 amino acids long. V lost 0 bases, J lost 7 bases, and 8 bases stayed unmatched. CDR1 and CDR2 (germline): SGDLS, YYNGEE. CDR3 coding DNA: TGTGCCAGCAGCGTAGTTGCGGGAGGGCCGCTAAATGAGCAGTTCTTC. Its translation is CASSVVAGGPLNEQFF.

The chain couples TRBV5-1 to TRBJ2-3, with 7 bases matching TRBD2. V lost 7 bases, J lost 2 bases, and 7 bases stayed unmatched. Germline-derived CDR1 and CDR2 are SGHRS and YFSETQ. The CDR3 extends over 14 amino acids. CDR3 amino acids: CASRLAPFTDTQYF. As DNA, the CDR3 is TGCGCCAGCCGACTAGCCCCTTTCACAGATACGCAGTATTTT.

The V gene is TRBV2, the J gene TRBJ1-2, with D possibly TRBD1 on 5 matching bases. V gave up 6 bases and J gave up 7 bases, with 15 bases separating them. Germline CDR1 is SNHLY and CDR2 is FYNNEI. This CDR3 is 13 amino acids long. CDR3 sequence: CASRGQPGTGYTF. CDR3 DNA sequence: TGTGCCAGCAGGGGGCAGCCTGGGACTGGCTACACCTTC.

The chain is built from TRBV7-9 and TRBJ2-3, with 11 bases lining up with TRBD2. V trimming: 2 bases; J trimming: 8 bases; junction bases outside the gene matches: 6. From germline, CDR1 is SEHNR and CDR2 FQNEAQ (reference sequence). The CDR3 extends over 15 amino acids. The CDR3: CASSLLAGGLGTQYF. DNA for the CDR3: TGTGCCAGCAGCTTACTAGCGGGAGGATTAGGTACGCAGTATTTT.

The rearrangement uses TRBV19 and TRBJ2-3; D is uncertain. The CDR3 has 14 residues. CDR1 is LNHDA and CDR2 is SQIVND in the germline V gene (reference sequence). V was clipped by 3 bases and J by 1 base, with 8 bases between them. Here the CDR3 DNA reads TGTGCCAGTAGTATTCAGCAGGGCACAGATACGCAGTATTTT. It yields the protein CASSIQQGTDTQYF. Using reference TRBV19 and TRBJ2-3 for the parts outside the CDR3, the full variable domain is DGGITQSPKYLFRKEGQNVTLSCEQNLNHDAMYWYRQDPGQGLRLIYYSQIVNDFQKGDIAEGYSVSREKKESFPLTVTSAQKNPTAFYLCASSIQQGTDTQYFGPGTRLTVL.

V and J are TRBV2 and TRBJ2-1, with 12 bases fitting TRBD2. The V gene's germline CDR1 is SNHLY and CDR2 FYNNEI. This CDR3 has 15 amino acids. The V gene end was trimmed by 6 bases and the J gene end by 8 bases; junction bases not matched to a gene: 8. The CDR3 DNA reads as TGTGCCAGCAGAGACCGACTAGCGGGAGTGGATGAGCAGTTCTTC. Amino acid sequence: CASRDRLAGVDEQFF.

The chain employs TRBV21-1 and TRBJ1-1; TRBD1 reflects the table's D call only, with no check against the DNA. TRBV21-1 is flagged as a pseudogene. The CDR3 totals 13 residues. CDR3: CASDNPGNTEAFF. In nucleotides, the CDR3 is TGTGCCAGCGACAACCCCGGGAACACTGAAGCTTTCTTT.

The V and J genes are TRBV5-1 and TRBJ2-4, with D perhaps TRBD1 (6 bases). The CDR3 has 13 amino acids. Germline V gene data show CDR1 as SGHRS and CDR2 as YFSETQ. Trimming removed 3 bases at V and 8 bases at J, with 12 bases between. Here the CDR3 DNA reads TGCGCCAGCAGCTCCCCAGGGGTGGACATTCAGTACTTC. Its protein is CASSSPGVDIQYF.

The V and J genes are TRBV27 and TRBJ2-3; 8 nucleotides match TRBD2. Trimming removed 5 bases from V and 1 base from J; junction bases left unmatched: 2. CDR3 length: 14 amino acids. In germline, CDR1 is MNHEY, CDR2 SMNVEV (reference sequence). The CDR3 region has the DNA TGTGCCAGCAGTACGACTAGCGGCACAGATACGCAGTATTTT. Translated: CASSTTSGTDTQYF.

This chain uses TRBV19 with TRBJ2-1, with TRBD2 matching over 9 bases. The germline gives CDR1 LNHDA, CDR2 SQIVND (reference sequence). Germline trimming cut 3 bases from V and 0 bases from J; bases unmatched to any gene: 0. This CDR3 contains 15 residues. The chain's CDR3 is CASSMRGGSYNEQFF. CDR3 bases: TGTGCCAGTAGTATGCGGGGGGGCTCCTACAATGAGCAGTTCTTC.